The 26 T cell receptor beta chains listed next were all sequenced from one sample in a study of T-cell reconstitution after alpha-beta-depleted transplantation in children (dated by TCRdb to about 2016). Libraries came from PCR. The sequencer listed for this sample is Illumina HiSeq 2500. Molecular barcoding was employed in the preparation of TCR libraries, with unique molecular identifiers being used to normalize TCRbeta repertoire quantification. TCRdb trimmed public reads at Q25 via fastp, called clones via MiXCR and kept in-frame beta chains. Each entry is one CDR3 protein sequence, shown with its most common DNA and genes. A total of about 470,000 distinct CDR3 sequences appear in this sample, approximately 41% of them only once. The ten largest clones add up to approximately 30% of the sample. The sample's treatment or condition, from its label and the paper: allogeneic hematopoietic cell transplantation with graft depleted of TCRalphabeta T cells and CD19 B cells.

The sequences come from PBMCs, collected before TCRalphabeta/CD19-depleted stem cell transplant. These receptors originate from a girl aged 2-10 years with aplastic anemia, due to receive a stem cell transplant.

This clonotype appeared many times. The gene calls are TRBV25-1 and TRBJ2-1; D call uncertain. CDR1 is MGHDK, CDR2 SYGVNS, per germline. V dropped 4 bases and J dropped 1 base, with 5 bases sitting between them. This CDR3 spans 13 amino acids. The CDR3: CASSAQSYNEQFF. The CDR3 DNA follows: TGTGCCAGCAGTGCCCAGTCCTACAATGAGCAGTTCTTC.

This chain connects TRBV28 to TRBJ2-7; D perhaps matches TRBD1 (6 bases). Germline V CDR1 and CDR2: MDHEN, SYDVKM. The CDR3 extends over 18 amino acids. V dropped 3 bases and J dropped 4 bases, with 25 bases sitting between them. The DNA of the CDR3 is TGTGCCAGCAGTTTTGGGGCAGGGGCCCCCTTTCCGGGTTACGAGCAGTACTTC. It codes for CASSFGAGAPFPGYEQYF.

DNA of the CDR3: TGTGCCAGCAGCTTTGACAGGGGCTACACCTTC. Translation: CASSFDRGYTF. The genes are TRBV5-6 and TRBJ1-2; the D gene is possibly TRBD1 (6 bases). Looked up from germline, CDR1 is SGHDT and CDR2 is YYEEEE. Trimming cost V 2 bases and J 8 bases, with 7 bases left between them. This CDR3 is 11 amino acids long.

This chain joins TRBV20-1 and TRBJ2-3; D unresolved. Trimming pared 0 bases from V and 2 bases from J, leaving 6 bases between. The germline CDR1 and CDR2 sequences are DFQATT and SNEGSKA (reference sequence). The CDR3 is 13 residues long. CDR3 DNA: TGCAGTGCTAGAGATCACATCACAGATACGCAGTATTTT. It codes for CSARDHITDTQYF.

The chain uses TRBV28 and TRBJ2-1; weak D call: TRBD1 (6 bases). V lost 3 bases, J lost 0 bases, and 12 bases lay in between. Germline V gene data show CDR1 as MDHEN and CDR2 as SYDVKM. The CDR3 length is 16 residues. This chain's CDR3 is CASSFPGQSSYNEQFF. The CDR3 coding sequence is TGTGCCAGCAGTTTCCCAGGACAGAGCTCCTACAATGAGCAGTTCTTC.

The rearrangement joins TRBV4-2 to TRBJ2-1, with unresolved D. This CDR3 contains 15 residues. Germline V gives CDR1 LGHNA, CDR2 YNFKEQ. Trimming removed 0 bases at V and 3 bases at J, with 9 bases between. The CDR3 region is CASSQDSWVYNEQFF. In DNA, the CDR3 is TGTGCCAGCAGCCAAGACTCGTGGGTCTACAATGAGCAGTTCTTC.

This clonotype was seen ten or more times. This sequence joins TRBV10-3 and TRBJ1-2; D remains unclear. Trimming stripped 0 bases from V and 7 bases from J, with 6 bases between. The CDR3 consists of 12 residues. Germline V gene data show CDR1 as ENHRY and CDR2 as SYGVKD. The DNA of the CDR3 is TGTGCCATCAGTGAGTCGGCGCGTGGCTACACCTTC. Protein product: CAISESARGYTF.

The chain couples TRBV4-1 to TRBJ1-1; D is undetermined. The CDR3 sequence is 12 residues long. V was trimmed by 0 bases and J by 6 bases, leaving 5 bases between them. Germline V lookup: CDR1 MGHRA, CDR2 YSYEKL. CDR3 residues: CASSQDGSEAFF. The CDR3 DNA sequence: TGCGCCAGCAGCCAAGACGGCTCTGAAGCTTTCTTT.

This chain links TRBV28 with TRBJ2-3; TRBD2 matches 12 bases. The CDR3 extends over 17 amino acids. J gave up 2 bases and V 3 bases, and 6 bases lay outside the gene matches. The germline V gene has CDR1 MDHEN and CDR2 SYDVKM. The CDR3 region is CASSLTTSGSVTDTQYF. The CDR3 nucleotides read TGTGCCAGCAGTTTGACGACTAGCGGGAGTGTCACAGATACGCAGTATTTT.

J is TRBJ2-2 and V is TRBV20-1; D unresolved. V was pared by 6 bases and J by 0 bases, with 8 bases between. This CDR3 is built from 13 residues. CDR1 DFQATT and CDR2 SNEGSKA come from the germline V gene (reference sequence). CDR3 nucleotide sequence: TGCAGTGCGGAGTGGACGAACACCGGGGAGCTGTTTTTT. Residues: CSAEWTNTGELFF.

This rearrangement joins TRBV20-1 to TRBJ2-2; the match to TRBD2 covers 10 bases. Germline V CDR1 and CDR2: DFQATT, SNEGSKA (reference sequence). The junction had 10 bases not matched to a gene; V was cut back by 0 bases and J by 6 bases. The length of the CDR3 is 17 residues. CDR3 protein: CSARDARLAGIAGELFF. The CDR3 DNA reads TGCAGTGCTAGAGATGCTCGACTAGCGGGTATAGCCGGGGAGCTGTTTTTT.

The chain carries TRBV20-1 and TRBJ2-1; D call uncertain. The V gene lost 5 bases and the J gene lost 4 bases, with 6 bases spanning the gap. The CDR3 covers 11 residues. Germline assignment: CDR1 DFQATT and CDR2 SNEGSKA (reference sequence). For the CDR3, the DNA is TGCAGTGCTGTCGCTTACAATGAGCAGTTCTTC. Translated, it gives CSAVAYNEQFF.

The CDR3 spells CASSIGSLNEQFF. CDR3 in DNA: TGTGCCAGCAGTATTGGTAGCCTCAATGAGCAGTTCTTC. The chain employs TRBV6-4 and TRBJ2-1, with D unclear. The germline CDR1 and CDR2 sequences are MRHNA and SNTAGT. V lost 5 bases, J lost 6 bases, and 11 bases lay in between. This CDR3 region has 13 residues.

This clonotype was detected many times. The V and J genes are TRBV12-3 or TRBV12-4 and TRBJ2-1; D unclear. Trimming took 3 bases from V and 7 from J, leaving 10 bases between them. This CDR3 spans 13 amino acids. In nucleotides, the CDR3 is TGTGCCAGCAGTTTCGGACCCCTTAATGAGCAGTTCTTC. Encoded protein: CASSFGPLNEQFF.

The chain is built from TRBV6-5 and TRBJ1-1, with TRBD1 identical over 7 bases. Germline values: CDR1 MNHEY, CDR2 SVGAGI. CDR3 length equals 15 residues. The V gene end was trimmed by 0 bases and the J gene end by 4 bases; junction bases not matched to a gene: 5. This CDR3 is CASSYSGGGGTEAFF. For the CDR3, the DNA is TGTGCCAGCAGTTACTCGGGAGGGGGCGGCACTGAAGCTTTCTTT.

This clonotype was picked up many times. V and J are TRBV6-1 and TRBJ2-2; TRBD2 aligns across 9 bases. V lost 6 bases and J lost 3; bases outside the gene matches: 2. The CDR3 spans 14 residues. Germline V gene sequence: CDR1 MNHNS, CDR2 SASEGT. CDR3 sequence reads: CASRTSGDTGELFF. In DNA, the CDR3 is TGTGCCAGCAGGACTAGCGGAGACACCGGGGAGCTGTTTTTT.

The chain combines TRBV28 with TRBJ1-2; D might be TRBD1 (5 bases). This CDR3 spans 15 amino acids. With 7 bases removed from V and 6 bases from J, the gap between germline ends came to 21 bases. Germline V gene data show CDR1 as MDHEN and CDR2 as SYDVKM. The CDR3 here is CASTSSGRRRDGYTF. CDR3 bases: TGTGCCAGCACCTCATCGGGACGGCGTAGGGATGGCTACACCTTC.

This clonotype was recorded many times. This chain joins TRBV5-1 and TRBJ2-2; D may be TRBD2 (6 bases). V was clipped by 4 bases and J by 0 bases, with 13 bases between them. Germline CDR1 and CDR2: SGHRS and YFSETQ. CDR3 size: 16 residues. The CDR3: CASSPPGGSNTGELFF. Here the CDR3 DNA reads TGCGCCAGCAGCCCCCCCGGGGGTTCGAACACCGGGGAGCTGTTTTTT.

The chain is built from TRBV5-1 and TRBJ2-7, with 9 bases aligning to TRBD1. The germline gives CDR1 SGHRS, CDR2 YFSETQ. The trim removed 6 bases at V and 4 bases at J, leaving 5 bases unmatched. This CDR3 contains 13 residues. CDR3 sequence (DNA): TGCGCCAGCAAGGTCGACAGGGGGTACGAGCAGTACTTC. It specifies CASKVDRGYEQYF.

This chain uses TRBV5-1 with TRBJ2-6; a weak D match, TRBD1 (5 bases). V was trimmed by 0 bases and J by 0 bases, leaving 7 bases between them. Germline loops: CDR1 SGHRS, CDR2 YFSETQ. The CDR3 is 16 residues long. The chain's CDR3 is CASSLGGNSGANVLTF. The CDR3 DNA is TGCGCCAGCAGCTTGGGGGGCAACTCTGGGGCCAACGTCCTGACTTTC.

The V gene is TRBV4-1, the J gene TRBJ2-7; 7 nucleotides align to TRBD1. This CDR3 is built from 14 residues. V gave up 1 base and J gave up 4 bases; unmatched junction bases: 4. Germline CDR1 and CDR2: MGHRA and YSYEKL. CDR3 in DNA: TGCGCCAGCAGCCAAGGGGAACAGGGGTACGAGCAGTACTTC. This gives the protein CASSQGEQGYEQYF.

The rearrangement links TRBV5-1 to TRBJ2-1, with D tentatively TRBD2 (6 bases). Germline CDR1 is SGHRS and CDR2 is YFSETQ. The CDR3 length is 15 residues. V lost 0 bases, J lost 6 bases, and 13 bases lay in between. The CDR3 DNA follows: TGCGCCAGCAGCTTGGGACGGAGGGCGGGCAATGAGCAGTTCTTC. Amino acids: CASSLGRRAGNEQFF.

This clonotype was seen many times. The chain links TRBV20-1 to TRBJ1-2; 8 nucleotides line up with TRBD1. V lost 5 bases, J lost 8 bases, and 7 bases stayed unmatched. CDR1 and CDR2 from the germline V gene are DFQATT and SNEGSKA (reference sequence). There are 12 residues in the CDR3. CDR3 sequence reads: CSAGPTGDGYTF. In DNA, the CDR3 is TGCAGTGCTGGTCCGACAGGGGACGGCTACACCTTC.

This clonotype showed up many times. V usage is TRBV20-1 and J usage is TRBJ2-7, with 7 bases lining up with TRBD1. This CDR3 is built from 15 residues. V trimming: 5 bases; J trimming: 3 bases; junction bases outside the gene matches: 13. Germline CDR1 and CDR2: DFQATT and SNEGSKA (reference sequence). The CDR3 loop reads CSAGYHRGAFYEQYF. In DNA form, the CDR3 reads TGCAGTGCTGGCTATCACAGGGGTGCCTTCTACGAGCAGTACTTC.

The V and J genes are TRBV12-3 or TRBV12-4 and TRBJ2-1; TRBD2 agrees at 7 bases. J lost 4 bases, V lost 3 bases, and 15 bases had no gene match. This CDR3 region has 18 residues. DNA of the CDR3: TGTGCCAGCAGTTTGGTCGGGCTGGGCGGGAGAAAATACAATGAGCAGTTCTTC. Encoded protein: CASSLVGLGGRKYNEQFF.

The chain carries TRBV20-1 and TRBJ2-3; D may be TRBD1 (5 bases). The CDR3 has 12 amino acids. CDR1 and CDR2 from the germline V gene are DFQATT and SNEGSKA (reference sequence). Between the trimmed V and J ends, which lost 1 base and 6 bases, there was a span of 8 bases. The CDR3 is CSARADSDTQYF. As DNA, the CDR3 is TGCAGTGCTAGAGCCGACAGTGATACGCAGTATTTT.